The entry below gives a single T cell receptor (beta chain) sequence along with its context. This sample was included in a study of blood T cell repertoires in COVID-19. The overall study: The cDNA or gDNA used as material had been derived from T cells, B-cell-depleted T cells, or PBMCs.

Germline-derived CDR1 and CDR2 are MGHRA and YSYEKL. J lost 3 bases, V lost 2 bases, and 5 bases had no gene match. The CDR3 runs 16 residues. As processed by the authors: Reference gene primer amplification gave nucleated cell count estimates. The protocol was immunoSEQ multiplex PCR, while the TCRdb copy is restricted to in-frame clones and leaves out a portion. V, J and clone size derive from that table, while D and trimming were established from the DNA sequence. The sample records around 140,000 clones, 70% to 80% being singletons. Input material: peripheral blood. This TCR derives from a woman of 80 years or more with active or convalescent COVID-19. V is TRBV4-1 and J is TRBJ2-1; 9 bases match TRBD1. The DNA of the CDR3 is TGCGCCAGCAGCCAAACCGGGACAGGGAACTACAATGAGCAGTTCTTC. This gives the protein CASSQTGTGNYNEQFF.